The 21 T cell receptor beta chains below all came from one sample that was sequenced in a study of shared clonotypes between healthy human individuals. Assay used: immunoSEQ multiplex PCR; TCRdb lists only in-frame clones, some missing. The sample lists approximately 330,000 clones, over 70% occurring once. Sequenced: memory CD4+ T cells sorted from blood. Subset specified: CD45RA-negative fraction. All receptors come from a young man in good health.

This clone was counted ten times or more. The chain carries TRBV15 and TRBJ2-1, with D perhaps TRBD1 (5 bases). Per germline, CDR1 LNHNV and CDR2 YYDKDF (reference sequence). The CDR3 consists of 15 residues. V lost 2 bases, J lost 4 bases, and 12 bases lay in between. The DNA of the CDR3 is TGTGCCACCAGCAGACGTGGACAAGATTACAATGAGCAGTTCTTC. This gives the protein CATSRRGQDYNEQFF. The full variable domain, rest sourced from reference TRBV15 and TRBJ2-1, is DAMVIQNPRYQVTQFGKPVTLSCSQTLNHNVMYWYQQKSSQAPKLLFHYYDKDFNNEADTPDNFQSRRPNTSFCFLDIRSPGLGDTAMYLCATSRRGQDYNEQFFGPGTRLTVL.

The chain couples TRBV19 to TRBJ2-7; D could derive from TRBD1 or TRBD2 (5 bases each). This CDR3 is built from 13 residues. Trimming removed 4 bases at V and 4 bases at J, with 11 bases between. Germline-derived CDR1 and CDR2 are LNHDA and SQIVND (reference sequence). CDR3 nucleotide sequence: TGTGCCAGTAGTAAGGGACCCACTTACGAGCAGTACTTC. It specifies CASSKGPTYEQYF.

This clone was observed a handful of times. This rearrangement joins TRBV5-1 to TRBJ2-5; D is possibly TRBD1 (5 bases). Trimming removed 0 bases from V and 1 base from J, with 10 bases in between. Germline V gene lookup returns CDR1 SGHRS and CDR2 YFSETQ. The CDR3 is 15 amino acids. The DNA for the CDR3 is TGCGCCAGCAGCTTGGGTGGGCAGGGCCAAGAGACCCAGTACTTC. It encodes CASSLGGQGQETQYF.

This clone was seen a few times. Written as DNA, the CDR3 is TGTGCCAGCTCCCCGACACCGATTGGAAACACCATATATTTT. It translates to CASSPTPIGNTIYF. The J gene is TRBJ1-3, the V gene TRBV18, with D uncertain. V lost 6 bases and J lost 3, with 12 bases in between. The germline V gene has CDR1 KGHSH and CDR2 LQKENI. This CDR3 spans 14 amino acids.

On this clone: Distinct nucleotide sequences in the sample also encode this CDR3. The V call is TRBV18, the J call TRBJ2-5; 8 nucleotides align to TRBD2. The J segment lost 5 bases and the V segment lost 0 bases, leaving 8 bases of the junction unmatched. The CDR3 covers 16 residues. Germline V gene lookup returns CDR1 KGHSH and CDR2 LQKENI. CDR3 nucleotide sequence: TGTGCCAGCTCACCACCAAGCGGGAGAGGTGGGGAGACCCAGTACTTC. Its protein is CASSPPSGRGGETQYF.

This clone was recorded only once. The chain links TRBV5-5 to TRBJ2-1; weak D call: TRBD1 (6 bases). V was clipped by 1 base and J by 8 bases, with 13 bases between them. The CDR3 is made up of 14 amino acids. Germline V lookup: CDR1 SGHKS, CDR2 YYEKEE (reference sequence). DNA for the CDR3: TGTGCCAGCAGCTTGATTTCCAGGGGCGATGAGCAGTTCTTC. It yields the protein CASSLISRGDEQFF.

This clone was observed a few times. The rearrangement joins TRBV29-1 to TRBJ2-7; D is perhaps TRBD1 or TRBD2 (5 bases each). Germline V gene sequence: CDR1 SQVTM, CDR2 ANQGSEA. Trimming took off 5 bases at V and 6 bases at J, with 20 bases between the two ends. The CDR3 is made up of 14 amino acids. The CDR3 nucleotides are TGCAGCGTTAGAGCCGGGACCGCACTAGGCGAGCAGTACTTC. Protein sequence: CSVRAGTALGEQYF.

The rearrangement joins TRBV2 to TRBJ1-1, with TRBD1 as a possible D gene (5 bases). CDR1 SNHLY and CDR2 FYNNEI come from the germline V gene. The CDR3 totals 15 residues. V was pared by 8 bases and J by 5 bases, with 21 bases between. CDR3 sequence: CASLWGVLSGTEAFF. CDR3 DNA sequence: TGTGCCAGCCTCTGGGGGGTTTTAAGTGGGACTGAAGCTTTCTTT.

This clone was observed a single time. The chain uses TRBV5-1 and TRBJ2-2; D might be TRBD2 (6 bases). The germline CDR1 and CDR2 sequences are SGHRS and YFSETQ. V was trimmed by 4 bases and J by 4 bases, leaving 14 bases between them. This CDR3 is built from 15 residues. The CDR3 region is CASSQTGSSTGELFF. CDR3 coding DNA: TGCGCCAGCAGCCAGACCGGGAGCAGCACCGGGGAGCTGTTTTTT.

This chain joins TRBV28 and TRBJ2-5; 10 positions match TRBD1. Germline V lookup: CDR1 MDHEN, CDR2 SYDVKM. The V and J ends lost 6 bases and 2 bases, in that order; junction bases with no gene match: 3. The CDR3 contains 14 residues. The DNA for the CDR3 is TGTGCCAGCAGCAGGACAGGGGGACAAGAGACCCAGTACTTC. The encoded protein is CASSRTGGQETQYF.

The V gene is TRBV9, the J gene TRBJ2-2; no clear D. This CDR3 spans 14 amino acids. Trimming left V 0 bases short and J 3 bases short, with 6 bases between. Germline lookup yields CDR1 SGDLS and CDR2 YYNGEE. CDR3 protein: CASSVGVDTGELFF. CDR3 nucleotide sequence: TGTGCCAGCAGCGTAGGGGTAGACACCGGGGAGCTGTTTTTT.

This rearrangement joins TRBV7-9 to TRBJ1-2; 7 bases are a match to TRBD1. The germline V gene has CDR1 SEHNR and CDR2 FQNEAQ (reference sequence). The CDR3 extends over 12 amino acids. The ends lost 5 bases at V and 8 bases at J; junction bases unmatched: 5. The CDR3 DNA sequence: TGTGCCAGCAGCACTCGACAGGGCGGCTACACCTTC. This codes for CASSTRQGGYTF.

This clone was counted only a few times. At the DNA level, this CDR3 is encoded by other sequences in the same sample as well. CDR3 nucleotide sequence: TGTGCCAGCAGCGTTGCCGGGACTAGCGCCGGGGAGCTGTTTTTT. It encodes CASSVAGTSAGELFF. The chain uses TRBV9 and TRBJ2-2, with 10 positions matching TRBD2. Germline V gives CDR1 SGDLS, CDR2 YYNGEE. V was clipped by 2 bases and J by 6 bases; unmatched bases: 4. The CDR3 has 15 residues. The full variable domain, in which reference TRBV9 and TRBJ2-2 provide the parts outside the CDR3, is DSGVTQTPKHLITATGQRVTLRCSPRSGDLSVYWYQQSLDQGLQFLIQYYNGEERAKGNILERFSAQQFPDLHSELNLSSLELGDSALYFCASSVAGTSAGELFFGEGSRLTVL.

The rearrangement joins TRBV6-5 to TRBJ2-7; a possible D gene is TRBD1 (5 bases). The germline V gene has CDR1 MNHEY and CDR2 SVGAGI. Trimming stripped 6 bases from V and 3 bases from J, with 12 bases between. The CDR3 is 13 amino acids. The CDR3 DNA is TGTGCCAGCAGGGAGACAGCAGACTACGAGCAGTACTTC. Protein: CASRETADYEQYF.

V usage is TRBV27 and J usage is TRBJ2-7, with a possible D match to TRBD2 (6 bases). The CDR3 runs to 14 residues. Trimming removed 8 bases at V and 6 bases at J, with 20 bases between. In germline, CDR1 is MNHEY, CDR2 SMNVEV (reference sequence). The CDR3 loop reads CASCNLGGVCEQYF. DNA of the CDR3: TGTGCCAGCTGTAACTTGGGGGGTGTGTGCGAGCAGTACTTC.

V gene TRBV6-5 combines with J gene TRBJ2-3; TRBD1 matches 7 bases. Germline loops: CDR1 MNHEY, CDR2 SVGAGI. Trimming removed 2 bases from V and 1 base from J; junction bases left unmatched: 3. The CDR3 is 15 amino acids. The CDR3 here is CASSYGTARTDTQYF. The CDR3 DNA sequence: TGTGCCAGCAGTTACGGGACAGCCCGCACAGATACGCAGTATTTT.

The rearrangement uses TRBV19 and TRBJ1-1; 7 nucleotides line up with TRBD1. The germline gives CDR1 LNHDA, CDR2 SQIVND (reference sequence). CDR3 length equals 15 residues. After removal of 2 bases from V and 4 bases from J, the junction contained 7 bases not matched to a gene. This CDR3 reads CASSIIPTGSTEAFF. In DNA, the CDR3 is TGTGCCAGTAGTATAATCCCGACAGGGAGCACTGAAGCTTTCTTT.

V usage is TRBV27 and J usage is TRBJ2-1; the match to TRBD2 covers 16 bases. This CDR3 is 18 amino acids long. Losses at the gene ends were 6 bases for V and 9 bases for J; bases not matched to a gene: 14. CDR1 is MNHEY, CDR2 SMNVEV, per germline (reference sequence). CDR3 bases: TGTGCCAGCAGCCCAACTCCGGGACTAGCGGGAGGGCCCGGTGAGCAGTTCTTC. It is translated as CASSPTPGLAGGPGEQFF.

The V gene is TRBV11-2, the J gene TRBJ2-2; D gene unclear. Deletions cut 2 bases from V and 1 base from J, with 5 bases between. The CDR3 extends over 14 amino acids. The germline V gene has CDR1 SGHAT and CDR2 FQNNGV. CDR3 sequence reads: CASSLLENTGELFF. In DNA, the CDR3 is TGTGCCAGCAGCTTACTAGAGAACACCGGGGAGCTGTTTTTT.

The gene calls are TRBV11-2 and TRBJ2-7; D gene uncertain. CDR1 is SGHAT and CDR2 is FQNNGV in the germline V gene. The V gene lost 4 bases and the J gene lost 2 bases, with 12 bases spanning the gap. CDR3 size: 14 residues. DNA of the CDR3: TGTGCCAGCAGCTCTCTTCGACACCCCTACGAGCAGTACTTC. It encodes CASSSLRHPYEQYF.

The chain combines TRBV2 with TRBJ2-5, with TRBD2 identical over 7 bases. V shed 7 bases, J shed 2 bases, and the junction held 7 bases outside the gene matches. Germline V gene lookup returns CDR1 SNHLY and CDR2 FYNNEI. CDR3 length: 14 amino acids. The CDR3 reads CASTLAGVQETQYF. The DNA of the CDR3 is TGTGCCAGCACCTTAGCGGGCGTTCAAGAGACCCAGTACTTC.